Presented here are 25 T cell receptor beta chains from one specimen sequenced in a study of T-cell reconstitution after alpha-beta-depleted transplantation in children. Unique molecular identifiers featured in how the TCRbeta library was prepared. TCRdb ran MiXCR on the PCR reads and lists one entry per CDR3 protein. The data hold under 850,000 distinct CDR3 sequences, with about an eighth observed a single time. This sample comprised PBMCs, obtained before TCRalphabeta/CD19-depleted stem cell transplant. These receptors all come from a girl aged 2 to 9 with congenital amegakaryocytic thrombocytopenia, due to receive a stem cell transplant.

This clonotype has only a few counts. The V and J genes are TRBV5-1 and TRBJ2-6; 10 bases match TRBD1. The germline V gene has CDR1 SGHRS and CDR2 YFSETQ. V shed 6 bases, J shed 0 bases, and the junction held 6 bases outside the gene matches. The CDR3 covers 17 residues. The DNA for the CDR3 is TGCGCCAGCACCCCGGGACAGGGGAACTCTGGGGCCAACGTCCTGACTTTC. Amino acids: CASTPGQGNSGANVLTF.

This clonotype was detected many times. This chain uses TRBV7-9 with TRBJ2-1; a weak D match, TRBD2 (5 bases). V was clipped by 2 bases and J by 6 bases, with 14 bases between them. Germline V lookup: CDR1 SEHNR, CDR2 FQNEAQ (reference sequence). The length of the CDR3 is 15 residues. Here the CDR3 reads CASSLWKGVSNEQFF. DNA of the CDR3: TGTGCCAGCAGCTTATGGAAGGGAGTGTCCAATGAGCAGTTCTTC. The complete variable domain, with remaining parts taken from reference TRBV7-9 and TRBJ2-1, reads DTGVSQNPRHKITKRGQNVTFRCDPISEHNRLYWYRQTLGQGPEFLTYFQNEAQLEKSRLLSDRFSAERPKGSFSTLEIQRTEQGDSAMYLCASSLWKGVSNEQFFGPGTRLTVL.

In this sample, this clonotype turned up many times. One junction end does not reproduce the germline sequence, and a read error may be involved. The chain links TRBV12-3 or TRBV12-4 to TRBJ2-1; perhaps TRBD2 as D (6 bases). This CDR3 is 15 amino acids long. The CDR3 coding sequence is TGTGCCAGCAGCTTAGGGAGGAAGTCCTACAATGAGCAGTTCTTC. Encoded protein: CASSLGRKSYNEQFF.

This clonotype was observed a handful of times. J is TRBJ1-2 and V is TRBV7-9; D remains ambiguous. Germline V lookup: CDR1 SEHNR, CDR2 FQNEAQ (reference sequence). V shed 8 bases and J shed 0 bases, with 7 bases lying between them. There are 12 residues in the CDR3. DNA of the CDR3: TGTGCCAGCGGCAACCCTAACTATGGCTACACCTTC. Its translation: CASGNPNYGYTF.

This clonotype was seen ten or more times. The chain is built from TRBV7-2 and TRBJ2-1; 7 nucleotides agree with TRBD2. The CDR3 runs 15 residues. Germline values: CDR1 SGHTA, CDR2 FQGNSA. V shed 6 bases and J 7 bases; nucleotides not matched to a gene: 12. CDR3 in amino acids: CASRFFRLAGNEQFF. The CDR3 nucleotides are TGTGCCAGCAGGTTCTTCAGACTAGCTGGGAATGAGCAGTTCTTC.

In its sample, this clonotype was seen many times. This chain connects TRBV20-1 to TRBJ2-7; 11 bases match TRBD2. J lost 5 bases, V lost 5 bases, and 14 bases had no gene match. Looked up from germline, CDR1 is DFQATT and CDR2 is SNEGSKA (reference sequence). This CDR3 contains 16 residues. CDR3 bases: TGCAGTGCTTTGGGGTTTCTGACTAGCGGGAAGAACGAGCAGTACTTC. It specifies CSALGFLTSGKNEQYF.

V gene TRBV29-1 combines with J gene TRBJ2-2; TRBD2 might be the D (5 bases). Deletions cut 6 bases from V and 2 bases from J, with 10 bases between. CDR1 is SQVTM and CDR2 is ANQGSEA in the germline V gene. This CDR3 is 13 amino acids long. The CDR3 bases are TGCAGCGTATTGGCTAGCAACACCGGGGAGCTGTTTTTT. Translated, it gives CSVLASNTGELFF.

There are many counts of this clonotype. This chain uses TRBV29-1 with TRBJ1-2, with 8 bases that match TRBD1. The J segment lost 6 bases and the V segment lost 4 bases, leaving 4 bases of the junction unmatched. This CDR3 has 12 amino acids. Germline V gene sequence: CDR1 SQVTM, CDR2 ANQGSEA. CDR3 sequence: CSVGGTGDGYTF. CDR3 in DNA: TGCAGCGTTGGCGGGACAGGCGATGGCTACACCTTC.

This clonotype was picked up many times. This sequence joins TRBV5-1 and TRBJ2-7, with TRBD1 as a possible D gene (6 bases). CDR1 is SGHRS, CDR2 YFSETQ, per germline. CDR3 length equals 14 residues. V lost 4 bases and J 5 bases, leaving 16 bases between the germline ends. CDR3 DNA: TGCGCCAGCAGCCTCCGGGACACCCCGAACGAGCAGTACTTC. It codes for CASSLRDTPNEQYF.

The rearrangement uses TRBV3-1 and TRBJ1-5; no clear D. The CDR3 loop spans 12 amino acids. Trimming cost V 2 bases and J 5 bases, with 4 bases left between them. Per germline, CDR1 LGHDT and CDR2 YNNKEL (reference sequence). CDR3 coding DNA: TGTGCCAGCAGCCAACTGGATCAGCCCCAGCATTTT. This gives the protein CASSQLDQPQHF.

This clonotype was counted a few times. The chain joins TRBV15 to TRBJ1-5; D is perhaps TRBD1 (5 bases). Germline CDR1 reads LNHNV; CDR2 reads YYDKDF (reference sequence). This CDR3 comprises 17 residues. Trimming took 0 bases from V and 6 from J, leaving 18 bases between them. The CDR3 loop is CATSRDRLAGSSQPQHF. Written as DNA, the CDR3 is TGTGCCACCAGCAGAGATCGACTCGCAGGGTCGAGTCAGCCCCAGCATTTT.

The V gene is TRBV10-3, the J gene TRBJ1-5; D is uncertain. Germline V lookup: CDR1 ENHRY, CDR2 SYGVKD. V lost 6 bases, J lost 3 bases, and 12 bases lay in between. The length of the CDR3 is 14 residues. CDR3 bases: TGTGCCATCAGGGAGGACTCGAACAATCAGCCCCAGCATTTT. Translation gives CAIREDSNNQPQHF.

This rearrangement joins TRBV7-9 to TRBJ2-7; no definite D call. Germline V CDR1 and CDR2: SEHNR, FQNEAQ (reference sequence). The CDR3 has 15 residues. V was pared by 5 bases and J by 6 bases, with 20 bases between. The CDR3 reads CASSPRTGPRFEQYF. CDR3 bases: TGTGCCAGCAGCCCCCGGACCGGGCCAAGGTTCGAGCAGTACTTC.

This clonotype was counted at least ten times. J is TRBJ2-7 and V is TRBV5-1; D may be TRBD1 or TRBD2 (6 bases each). The CDR3 spans 15 residues. Trimming removed 0 bases at V and 3 bases at J, with 13 bases between. The germline V gene encodes CDR1 SGHRS and CDR2 YFSETQ. In DNA form, the CDR3 reads TGCGCCAGCAGCTTGGTCCGGGGGCGCAACTACGAGCAGTACTTC. It encodes CASSLVRGRNYEQYF.

V gene TRBV20-1 combines with J gene TRBJ2-3, with 12 bases aligning to TRBD2. CDR1 is DFQATT and CDR2 is SNEGSKA in the germline V gene (reference sequence). After removal of 0 bases from V and 3 bases from J, the junction contained 1 base not matched to a gene. CDR3 size: 15 residues. Here the CDR3 DNA reads TGCAGTGCTAGAGATGGGACTAGCGGGACAGATACGCAGTATTTT. Amino acids: CSARDGTSGTDTQYF.

This clonotype was seen ten or more times. This rearrangement joins TRBV20-1 to TRBJ1-2, with TRBD1 matching 12 bases. In germline, CDR1 is DFQATT, CDR2 SNEGSKA (reference sequence). With V trimmed by 6 bases and J by 6 bases, 11 bases remained unmatched. The CDR3 covers 15 residues. CDR3 amino acids: CSADTPGQGADGYTF. The CDR3 DNA is TGCAGTGCCGACACTCCGGGACAGGGGGCGGATGGCTACACCTTC.

This clonotype has just a few counts. The rearrangement links TRBV5-1 to TRBJ2-2, with 10 nucleotides matching TRBD1. This CDR3 region has 15 residues. The junction had 8 bases not matched to a gene; V was cut back by 7 bases and J by 5 bases. Germline loops: CDR1 SGHRS, CDR2 YFSETQ. The DNA for the CDR3 is TGCGCCAGCCGCCCAGACAGGGGGCTTACCGGGGAGCTGTTTTTT. Protein sequence: CASRPDRGLTGELFF.

The V call is TRBV19, the J call TRBJ2-1, with a possible D match to TRBD2 (6 bases). There are 14 residues in the CDR3. Per germline, CDR1 LNHDA and CDR2 SQIVND (reference sequence). V lost 3 bases and J lost 5, with 11 bases in between. CDR3 DNA: TGTGCCAGTAGTATTGGGACTCGTGACAATGAGCAGTTCTTC. It is translated as CASSIGTRDNEQFF.

This clonotype was seen at least ten times. The chain combines TRBV27 with TRBJ2-7; 8 bases match TRBD2. Germline V gene sequence: CDR1 MNHEY, CDR2 SMNVEV (reference sequence). The CDR3 runs 15 residues. Trimming cost V 5 bases and J 3 bases; bases outside gene matches: 9. This CDR3 reads CASSRGTGLGYEQYF. CDR3 nucleotide sequence: TGTGCCAGCAGTAGAGGAACGGGACTAGGCTACGAGCAGTACTTC.

This clonotype was recorded a few times. The chain carries TRBV4-2 and TRBJ2-2, with D possibly TRBD1 on 5 matching bases. The CDR3 extends over 15 amino acids. Looked up from germline, CDR1 is LGHNA and CDR2 is YNFKEQ. The V end was cut by 1 base, the J end by 10 bases, with 16 bases between. The CDR3 DNA sequence: TGTGCCAGCAGCCAAGTCTCAGGGATGGCGGTGGAGCTGTTTTTT. Its protein is CASSQVSGMAVELFF.

This clonotype was detected a few times. This chain uses TRBV3-1 with TRBJ2-3, with 9 bases that match TRBD2. The CDR3 is 16 residues long. Germline CDR1 is LGHDT and CDR2 is YNNKEL (reference sequence). V shed 4 bases, J shed 3 bases, and the junction held 8 bases outside the gene matches. CDR3 DNA: TGTGCCAGCAGCCCAGGTAGCGGGAGTTGGACAGATACGCAGTATTTT. It codes for CASSPGSGSWTDTQYF.

This clonotype occurred a few times. The chain employs TRBV7-9 and TRBJ2-5; tentative D call: TRBD2 (6 bases). The CDR3 loop spans 15 amino acids. The V and J ends lost 4 bases and 1 base respectively, with 13 bases between them. CDR1 and CDR2 (germline): SEHNR, FQNEAQ (reference sequence). This chain's CDR3 is CASSWDSWPQETQYF. CDR3 nucleotide sequence: TGTGCCAGCAGCTGGGACTCCTGGCCCCAAGAGACCCAGTACTTC.

The chain links TRBV7-3 to TRBJ2-7; no reliable D call. Germline CDR1 is SGHTA and CDR2 is FQGTGA. Deletions cut 0 bases from V and 3 bases from J, with 9 bases between. The length of the CDR3 is 14 residues. CDR3: CASSLTGSIYEQYF. The CDR3 nucleotides read TGTGCCAGCAGCTTAACGGGATCCATCTACGAGCAGTACTTC.

This clonotype came up many times. The gene calls are TRBV12-3 or TRBV12-4 and TRBJ2-1; 7 nucleotides align to TRBD2. The CDR3 loop spans 11 amino acids. The ends lost 3 bases at V and 12 bases at J; junction bases unmatched: 2. In DNA, the CDR3 is TGTGCCAGCAGTTTCGGGGGGTGGCAGTTCTTC. Translation gives CASSFGGWQFF.

This clonotype was seen only a few times. This chain joins TRBV6-1 and TRBJ2-5; no definite D call. Trimming cost V 1 base and J 0 bases, with 9 bases left between them. Germline assignment: CDR1 MNHNS and CDR2 SASEGT. The CDR3 sequence is 15 residues long. The CDR3 region is CASSEDIRYQETQYF. CDR3 nucleotide sequence: TGTGCCAGCAGTGAAGACATCAGATACCAAGAGACCCAGTACTTC.